The present T cell receptor (beta chain) was sequenced within a study of blood T cell repertoires in COVID-19. In germline, CDR1 is LGHNT, CDR2 FRNRAP. V shed 6 bases, J shed 9 bases, and the junction held 10 bases outside the gene matches. The CDR3 loop spans 13 amino acids. The assay was immunoSEQ multiplex PCR, and TCRdb's table has in-frame clones only and misses some. This table has 130,000 to 150,000 clones, 80% to 90% appearing once. V usage is TRBV12-5 and J usage is TRBJ1-2; TRBD1 aligns across 7 bases. Sequencing was carried out using peripheral blood. This clonotype originated in a woman between 55 and 75 years old with COVID-19, enrolled during active disease. DNA of the CDR3: TGTGCTAGTGGCCCGGGACAGTCTCGGAGCTACACCTTC. As protein: CASGPGQSRSYTF.